This T cell receptor (beta chain) was captured by sequencing in a study of T-cell memory formation after mild COVID-19. Study summary: TCR clusters were mostly confined to one donor each.

This clonotype occurred a few times. Constant-segment primers served in 5'RACE that generated TCR alpha and TCR beta cDNA libraries bearing sample barcodes and UMIs. TCRdb analysed the 5' RACE reads with MiXCR anew, one entry per CDR3 protein. The sample records roughly 400,000 distinct CDR3 sequences, roughly 15% being singletons. Looked up from germline, CDR1 is MNHNY and CDR2 is SVGAGI (reference sequence). The CDR3 is made up of 15 amino acids. The V and J ends lost 6 bases and 9 bases, in that order; junction bases with no gene match: 9. The chain employs TRBV6-6 and TRBJ2-1, with 12 bases identical to TRBD2. This receptor was obtained from a man younger than 35 who had mild COVID-19 (a few samples of this study predate the infection). Cell type and time point are not known. The sample comprised PBMCs or a T cell subset sorted from them (not recorded which). The CDR3 DNA reads TGTGCCAGCAGCCGTCCTAGCGGGGGGGCCAGTGAGCAGTTCTTC. This encodes CASSRPSGGASEQFF.